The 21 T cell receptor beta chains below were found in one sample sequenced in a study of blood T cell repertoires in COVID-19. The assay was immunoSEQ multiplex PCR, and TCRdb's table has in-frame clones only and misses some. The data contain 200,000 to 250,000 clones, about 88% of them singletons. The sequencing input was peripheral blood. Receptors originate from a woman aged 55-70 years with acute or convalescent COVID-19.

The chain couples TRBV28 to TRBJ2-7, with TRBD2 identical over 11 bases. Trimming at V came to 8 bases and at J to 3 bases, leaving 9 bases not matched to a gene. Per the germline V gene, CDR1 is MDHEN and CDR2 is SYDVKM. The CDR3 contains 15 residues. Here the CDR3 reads CASVRGGTSGYEQYF. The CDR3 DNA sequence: TGTGCCAGCGTCAGGGGGGGGACTAGCGGCTACGAGCAGTACTTC.

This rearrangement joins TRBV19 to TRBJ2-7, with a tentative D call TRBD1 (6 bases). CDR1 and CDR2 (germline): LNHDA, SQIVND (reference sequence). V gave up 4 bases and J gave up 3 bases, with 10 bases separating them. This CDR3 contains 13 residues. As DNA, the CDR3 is TGTGCCAGTAGTACTGGACAGCTCTACGAGCAGTACTTC. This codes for CASSTGQLYEQYF.

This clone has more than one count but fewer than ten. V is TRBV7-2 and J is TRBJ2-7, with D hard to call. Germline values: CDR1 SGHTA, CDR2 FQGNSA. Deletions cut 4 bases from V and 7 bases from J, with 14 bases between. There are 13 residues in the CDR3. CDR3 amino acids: CASSSVRLGEQYF. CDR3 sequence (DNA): TGTGCCAGCAGCTCCGTGAGGTTGGGTGAGCAGTACTTC. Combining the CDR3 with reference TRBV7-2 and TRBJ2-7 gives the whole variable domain GAGVSQSPSNKVTEKGKDVELRCDPISGHTALYWYRQSLGQGLEFLIYFQGNSAPDKSGLPSDRFSAERTGGSVSTLTIQRTQQEDSAVYLCASSSVRLGEQYFGPGTRLTVT.

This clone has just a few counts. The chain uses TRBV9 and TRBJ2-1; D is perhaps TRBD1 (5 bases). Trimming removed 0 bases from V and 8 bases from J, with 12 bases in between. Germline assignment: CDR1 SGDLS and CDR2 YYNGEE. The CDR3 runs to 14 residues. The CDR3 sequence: CASSVGMTEDEQFF. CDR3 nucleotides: TGTGCCAGCAGCGTAGGTATGACAGAGGATGAGCAGTTCTTC.

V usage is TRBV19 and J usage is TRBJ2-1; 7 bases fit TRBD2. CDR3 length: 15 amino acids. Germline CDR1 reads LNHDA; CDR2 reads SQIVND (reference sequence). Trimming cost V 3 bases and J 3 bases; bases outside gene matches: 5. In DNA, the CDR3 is TGTGCCAGTAGTATCGGTCTAGCGGTCTACAATGAGCAGTTCTTC. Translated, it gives CASSIGLAVYNEQFF.

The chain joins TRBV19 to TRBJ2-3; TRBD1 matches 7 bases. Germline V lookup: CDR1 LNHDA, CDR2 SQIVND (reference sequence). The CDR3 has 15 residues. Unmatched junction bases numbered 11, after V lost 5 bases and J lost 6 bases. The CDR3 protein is CASSFRGYVSDTQYF. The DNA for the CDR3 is TGTGCCAGTAGTTTCAGGGGGTATGTATCGGATACGCAGTATTTT.

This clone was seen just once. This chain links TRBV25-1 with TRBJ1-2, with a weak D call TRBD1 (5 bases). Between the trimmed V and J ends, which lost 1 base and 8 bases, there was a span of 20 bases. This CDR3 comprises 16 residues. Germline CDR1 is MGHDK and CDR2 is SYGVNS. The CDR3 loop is CASSEFRGSLLGGYTF. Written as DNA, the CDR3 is TGTGCCAGCAGTGAATTTCGGGGGTCACTCCTTGGGGGCTACACCTTC.

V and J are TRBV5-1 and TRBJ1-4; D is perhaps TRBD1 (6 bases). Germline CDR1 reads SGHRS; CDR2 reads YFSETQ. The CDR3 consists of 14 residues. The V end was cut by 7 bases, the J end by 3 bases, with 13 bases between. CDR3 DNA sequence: TGCGCCAGCTCTAAGGGGGTGGCTAATGAAAAACTGTTTTTT. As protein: CASSKGVANEKLFF.

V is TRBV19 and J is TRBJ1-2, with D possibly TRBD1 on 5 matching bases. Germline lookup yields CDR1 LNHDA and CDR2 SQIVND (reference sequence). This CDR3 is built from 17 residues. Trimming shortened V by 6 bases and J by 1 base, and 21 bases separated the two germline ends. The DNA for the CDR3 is TGTGCCAGTAGAGATCAGTCTCCGGGGAGGGGTAACTATGGCTACACCTTC. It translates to CASRDQSPGRGNYGYTF.

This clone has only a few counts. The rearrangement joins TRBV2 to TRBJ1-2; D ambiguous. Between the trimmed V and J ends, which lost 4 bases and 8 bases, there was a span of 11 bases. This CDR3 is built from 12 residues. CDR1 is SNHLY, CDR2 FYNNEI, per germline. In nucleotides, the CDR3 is TGTGCCAGCAGTGCACAGATCTTCGGCTACACCTTC. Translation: CASSAQIFGYTF. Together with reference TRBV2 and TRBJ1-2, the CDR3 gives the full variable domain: EPEVTQTPSHQVTQMGQEVILRCVPISNHLYFYWYRQILGQKVEFLVSFYNNEISEKSEIFDDQFSVERPDGSNFTLKIRSTKLEDSAMYFCASSAQIFGYTFGSGTRLTVV.

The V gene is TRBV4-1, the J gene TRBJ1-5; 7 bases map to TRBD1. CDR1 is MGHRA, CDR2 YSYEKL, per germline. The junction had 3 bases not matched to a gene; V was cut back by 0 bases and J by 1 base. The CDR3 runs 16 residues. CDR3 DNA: TGCGCCAGCAGCCAAGAGACGGGACAGAGCAATCAGCCCCAGCATTTT. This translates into CASSQETGQSNQPQHF.

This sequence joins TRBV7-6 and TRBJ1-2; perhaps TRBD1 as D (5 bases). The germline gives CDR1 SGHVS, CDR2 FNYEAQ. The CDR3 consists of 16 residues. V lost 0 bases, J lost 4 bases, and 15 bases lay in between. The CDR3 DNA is TGTGCCAGCAGCTTAGCGGGGGGAGGGCAAATCTATGGCTACACCTTC. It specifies CASSLAGGGQIYGYTF.

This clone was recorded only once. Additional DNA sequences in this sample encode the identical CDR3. This chain's CDR3 is CASSWGGTEAFF. The CDR3, as DNA: TGTGCCAGTAGCTGGGGGGGCACTGAAGCTTTCTTT. The gene calls are TRBV19 and TRBJ1-1; TRBD1 might be the D (5 bases). Trimming cost V 6 bases and J 4 bases, with 9 bases left between them. The CDR3 is made up of 12 amino acids. Germline lookup yields CDR1 LNHDA and CDR2 SQIVND (reference sequence).

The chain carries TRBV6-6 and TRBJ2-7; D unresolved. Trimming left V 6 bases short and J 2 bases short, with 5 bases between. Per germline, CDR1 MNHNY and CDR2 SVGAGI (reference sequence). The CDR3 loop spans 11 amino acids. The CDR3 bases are TGTGCCAGCAGGTCCACCTACGAGCAGTACTTC. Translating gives CASRSTYEQYF.

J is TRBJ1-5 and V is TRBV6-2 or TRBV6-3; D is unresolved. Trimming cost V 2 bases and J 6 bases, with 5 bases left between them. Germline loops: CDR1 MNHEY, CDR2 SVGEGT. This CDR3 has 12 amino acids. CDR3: CASSYTPQPQHF. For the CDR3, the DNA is TGTGCCAGCAGTTACACTCCTCAGCCCCAGCATTTT.

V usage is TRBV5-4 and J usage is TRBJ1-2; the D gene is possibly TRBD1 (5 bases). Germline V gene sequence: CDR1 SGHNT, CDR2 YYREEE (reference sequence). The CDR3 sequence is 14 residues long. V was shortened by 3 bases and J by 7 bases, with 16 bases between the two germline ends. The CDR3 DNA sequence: TGTGCCAGCAGCTCCCCCGTAAGGGGCGGTGGCTACACCTTC. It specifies CASSSPVRGGGYTF.

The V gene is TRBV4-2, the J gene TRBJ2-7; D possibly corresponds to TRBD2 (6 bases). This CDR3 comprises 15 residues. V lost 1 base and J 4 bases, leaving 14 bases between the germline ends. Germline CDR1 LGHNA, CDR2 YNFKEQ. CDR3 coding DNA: TGTGCCAGCAGCCAAGGAGGAGGGCCGGGGTACGAGCAGTACTTC. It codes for CASSQGGGPGYEQYF.

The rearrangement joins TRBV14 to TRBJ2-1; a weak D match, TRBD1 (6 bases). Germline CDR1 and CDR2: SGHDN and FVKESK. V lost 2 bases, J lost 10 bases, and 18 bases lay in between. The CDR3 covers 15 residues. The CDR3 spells CASSQPTPLGGEQFF. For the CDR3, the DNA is TGTGCCAGCAGCCAACCTACGCCGCTAGGGGGAGAGCAGTTCTTC.

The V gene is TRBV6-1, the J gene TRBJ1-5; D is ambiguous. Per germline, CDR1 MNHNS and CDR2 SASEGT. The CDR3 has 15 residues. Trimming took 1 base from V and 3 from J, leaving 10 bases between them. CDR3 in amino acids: CASSEDPGYNQPQHF. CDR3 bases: TGTGCCAGCAGTGAAGATCCGGGTTACAATCAGCCCCAGCATTTT.

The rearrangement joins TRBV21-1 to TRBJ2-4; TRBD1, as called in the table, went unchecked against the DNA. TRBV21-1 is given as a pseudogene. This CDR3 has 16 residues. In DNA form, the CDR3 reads TGTGCCAGCAGCGCCCCGGACAGGCGCGACAAAAACATTCAGTACTTC. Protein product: CASSAPDRRDKNIQYF.

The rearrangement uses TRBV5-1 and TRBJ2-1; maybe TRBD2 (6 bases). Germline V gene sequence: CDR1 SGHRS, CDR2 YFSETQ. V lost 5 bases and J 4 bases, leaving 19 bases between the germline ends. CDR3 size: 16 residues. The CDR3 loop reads CASSLGGAQLYNEQFF. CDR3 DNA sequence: TGCGCCAGCAGTCTTGGAGGGGCGCAATTATACAATGAGCAGTTCTTC.